This TCR beta chain is from a study of siplizumab effects on memory and regulatory T cells. Assay: immunoSEQ multiplex PCR; the TCRdb copy retains only in-frame clones and omits some. The table shows about 64,000 clones, with approximately 97% occurring only once. CDR1 and CDR2 (germline): PRHDT, FYEKMQ (reference sequence). The V gene lost 6 bases and the J gene lost 0 bases, with 14 bases spanning the gap. The CDR3 runs to 15 residues. The chain carries TRBV13 and TRBJ1-1; D gene ambiguous. This receptor was identified in a human donor in good health. Material: naive CD8+ T cells sorted from blood. The CDR3 spells CASRTLGEVNTEAFF. CDR3 sequence (DNA): TGTGCCAGCAGAACATTGGGAGAGGTGAACACTGAAGCTTTCTTT.